The rows below give T cell receptor beta chains drawn from one sample of a study of cytomegalovirus exposure and HLA in healthy donors. Produced via immunoSEQ multiplex PCR; TCRdb's table is partial and in-frame only. The sample includes roughly 220,000 clones, more than 60% of them seen just once. Sequencing was done on a sample of PBMCs. These receptors all come from a woman in her 30s in good health and CMV-seronegative. CDR3s include the opening cysteine and the closing phenylalanine or tryptophan. The D gene is left open where the match is weak. Size is stated for part of the rows, as once, few or many counts, or as a class when the clone is expanded.

DNA,CDR3,size,D,J,V
TGTGCCAGCAGTTTAGGGACAGGGGCGTACAATGAGCAGTTCTTC,CASSLGTGAYNEQFF,.,TRBD1,TRBJ2-1,TRBV27
TGTGCCAGCAGCGTTTACGGGAACACTGAAGCTTTCTTT,CASSVYGNTEAFF,few,.,TRBJ1-1,TRBV5-6
TGCAGCGTTGTGGCAGGGAGCAATCAGCCCCAGCATTTT,CSVVAGSNQPQHF,.,.,TRBJ1-5,TRBV29-1
TGTGCCAGCAGCTTAGGTGGGAGCATCCTTTACGAGCAGTACTTC,CASSLGGSILYEQYF,few,.,TRBJ2-7,TRBV7-3
TGTGCCAGCAGCTTTTCGGGACAGAGGTTGGGGTATGAGCAGTTCTTC,CASSFSGQRLGYEQFF,.,TRBD1,TRBJ2-1,TRBV7-9
TGTGCCAGCACCTCGAAGGCGGGGAACACTGAAGCTTTCTTT,CASTSKAGNTEAFF,.,.,TRBJ1-1,TRBV7-2
TGTGCCAGCAGTATCAGCGGGGGGGCAACCTACGAGCAGTACTTC,CASSISGGATYEQYF,.,TRBD2,TRBJ2-7,TRBV6-5
TGTGCCAGCAGCTTAGACGGAGGGCTTCAGTACTTC,CASSLDGGLQYF,.,.,TRBJ2-5,TRBV11-2
TGTGCCAGCAGCTACCGGGACAGGGTGACCTACGAGCAGTACTTC,CASSYRDRVTYEQYF,.,TRBD1,TRBJ2-7,TRBV6-5
TGCAGCGCGGGGACTAGCGCCGAGCAGTTCTTC,CSAGTSAEQFF,.,TRBD2,TRBJ2-1,TRBV29-1
TGTGCCAGTACCCGGACAGGGCGTGTTAGCTACACCTTC,CASTRTGRVSYTF,once,TRBD1,TRBJ1-2,TRBV19
TGTTCCAGCAGCCCTCACGGTGAAAAACTGTTTTTT,CSSSPHGEKLFF,.,.,TRBJ1-4,TRBV7-9
TGTGCCAGCAGCCGGGACAGGGTGAATGAAAAACTGTTTTTT,CASSRDRVNEKLFF,.,TRBD1,TRBJ1-4,TRBV6-1
TGTGCCATCAGTGAGTTTACCTCCCCGGGTGAAAAACTGTTTTTT,CAISEFTSPGEKLFF,.,.,TRBJ1-4,TRBV10-3
TGTGCCAGCAGTGCCGGGACAGCCTTCAATCAGCCCCAGAATTTT,CASSAGTAFNQPQNF,once,TRBD1,TRBJ1-5,TRBV6-1
TGTGCCAGCAGCGTACGGACTAGCGGACCCACAGATACGCAGTATTTT,CASSVRTSGPTDTQYF,.,TRBD2,TRBJ2-3,TRBV9
TGTGCCAGCAGCCCTGACAGGGGGGCGCAGTACTTC,CASSPDRGAQYF,few,TRBD1,TRBJ2-7,TRBV6-6
TGCGCCAGCAGCTTGGCCGACAGGGATCTCTATGGCTACACCTTC,CASSLADRDLYGYTF,.,TRBD1,TRBJ1-2,TRBV5-1
TGTGCCAGTAGTAGCCTCGGGACAAAGATTTACGAGCAGTACTTC,CASSSLGTKIYEQYF,.,.,TRBJ2-7,TRBV19
TGTGCCACCAGCAGGGGTCATCGGGACAGGGCTAACTATGGCTACACCTTC,CATSRGHRDRANYGYTF,.,TRBD1,TRBJ1-2,TRBV15
TGCGCCAGCAGTCGAGATCGTGAGACCCAGTACTTC,CASSRDRETQYF,few,.,TRBJ2-5,TRBV4-3
TGTGCCAGCACGAGGGAGGGATCGGGAACTGAAGCTTTCTTT,CASTREGSGTEAFF,once,.,TRBJ1-1,TRBV6-4
TGTGCCAGCAGCTTAGGGGAGGAAAAACTGTTTTTT,CASSLGEEKLFF,.,.,TRBJ1-4,TRBV7-9
TGTGCCAGCAGCTTAGAGGGGACTAGCGGTTACAATGAGCAGTTCTTC,CASSLEGTSGYNEQFF,.,TRBD2,TRBJ2-1,TRBV7-2
TGCGCCAGCAGCCCGGACACGGCAGGGATTGGCTACACCTTC,CASSPDTAGIGYTF,few,.,TRBJ1-2,TRBV5-1
TGCGCCAGCAGCCCGAGGTCGGGACTTTTCCAGTTT,CASSPRSGLFQF,.,.,TRBJ1-1,TRBV4-1